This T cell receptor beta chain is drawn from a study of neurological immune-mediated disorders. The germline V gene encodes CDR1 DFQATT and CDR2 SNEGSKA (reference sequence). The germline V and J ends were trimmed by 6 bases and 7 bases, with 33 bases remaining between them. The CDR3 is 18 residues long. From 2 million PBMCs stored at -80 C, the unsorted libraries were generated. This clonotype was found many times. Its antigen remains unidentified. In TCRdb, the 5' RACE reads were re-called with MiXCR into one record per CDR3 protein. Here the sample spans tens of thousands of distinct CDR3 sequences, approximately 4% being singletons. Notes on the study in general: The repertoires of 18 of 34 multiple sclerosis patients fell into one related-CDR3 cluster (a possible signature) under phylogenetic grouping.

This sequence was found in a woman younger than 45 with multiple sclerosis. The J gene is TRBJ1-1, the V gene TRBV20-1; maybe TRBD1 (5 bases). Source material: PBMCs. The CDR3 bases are TGCAGTGCCTCCCCTTTCGGTATCCGGGTGACAGCCGAGAATGAAGCTTTCTTT. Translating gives CSASPFGIRVTAENEAFF.